The T cell receptor (beta chain) described here comes from a study of blood T cells in healthy people across ages. Primers used in a second PCR of roughly 6 to 11 cycles were a sample-barcoded 5' primer and a J-beta primer mix. In TCRdb, the 5' RACE reads were re-called with MiXCR into one record per CDR3 protein. The sample has 980,000 or so distinct CDR3 sequences; approximately 49% are singletons. Deletions cut 3 bases from V and 6 bases from J, with 4 bases between. The length of the CDR3 is 11 residues. The germline CDR1 and CDR2 sequences are MDHEN and SYDVKM. This clonotype was recorded at least ten times.

The receptor was isolated from a man aged 30 to 39 in good health. The chain links TRBV28 to TRBJ2-3; D is ambiguous. The sequenced material came from blood. The CDR3, as DNA: TGTGCCAGCAGTTTGTATGATACGCAGTATTTT. This encodes CASSLYDTQYF.